Listed below are T cell receptor beta chains from one sample, sequenced in a study of T cell responses to AZD1222 COVID-19 vaccine. Sequencing was performed with immunoSEQ multiplex PCR; in TCRdb, only in-frame clones are kept and a portion is missing. The sample contains some 120,000 clones, 84% of which appear only once. The specimen comprised peripheral blood, sampled on day 0 of AZD1222 vaccination. The receptors come from an adult in good health. Both conserved end residues are part of each CDR3. Each record gives: D gene, J gene, CDR3 length, clone size, V gene, CDR3 DNA, CDR3 protein. D genes are given only for firm matches. Only part of the rows carry a size: once, few, many, or a class if the clone is expanded.

D gene: -
J gene: TRBJ2-3
CDR3 length: 14
clone size: -
V gene: TRBV7-2
CDR3 DNA: TGTGCCAGCAGCTTAGTGGATGGCACAGATACGCAGTATTTT
CDR3 protein: CASSLVDGTDTQYF

D gene: -
J gene: TRBJ2-1
CDR3 length: 13
clone size: -
V gene: TRBV7-2
CDR3 DNA: TGTGCCAGCAGCTTAGTAAGAGGAAGTGAGCAGTTCTTC
CDR3 protein: CASSLVRGSEQFF

D gene: TRBD2
J gene: TRBJ2-7
CDR3 length: 13
clone size: -
V gene: TRBV27
CDR3 DNA: TGTGCCAGTAAGGGACTAGGCTCCTACGAGCAGTACTTC
CDR3 protein: CASKGLGSYEQYF

D gene: TRBD2
J gene: TRBJ2-1
CDR3 length: 15
clone size: -
V gene: TRBV15
CDR3 DNA: TGTGCCACCAGCAAAGCGGGAGCCCTCTACAATGAGCAGTTCTTC
CDR3 protein: CATSKAGALYNEQFF

D gene: -
J gene: TRBJ1-1
CDR3 length: 17
clone size: -
V gene: TRBV4-1
CDR3 DNA: TGCGCCAGCAGCCAAGATGGCAGGGGCCAGATGTACACTGAAGCTTTCTTT
CDR3 protein: CASSQDGRGQMYTEAFF

D gene: -
J gene: TRBJ2-7
CDR3 length: 16
clone size: -
V gene: TRBV5-4
CDR3 DNA: TGTGCCAGCAGCTTGTCGGGGTCCTATCAGTCCTACGAGCAGTACTTC
CDR3 protein: CASSLSGSYQSYEQYF

D gene: -
J gene: TRBJ1-6
CDR3 length: 15
clone size: -
V gene: TRBV9
CDR3 DNA: TGTGCCAGCAGGATCGGGACGGTCCGCGCGGATCCCCTCCACTTT
CDR3 protein: CASRIGTVRADPLHF

D gene: -
J gene: TRBJ2-1
CDR3 length: 16
clone size: -
V gene: TRBV19
CDR3 DNA: TGTGCCAGTAGTGCGGGACAGTCGAGCTCCTACAATGAGCAGTTCTTC
CDR3 protein: CASSAGQSSSYNEQFF

D gene: -
J gene: TRBJ1-1
CDR3 length: 14
clone size: -
V gene: TRBV19
CDR3 DNA: TGTGCCAGTAGTATTAGGCAGGGTCTTACTGAAGCTTTCTTT
CDR3 protein: CASSIRQGLTEAFF

D gene: TRBD1
J gene: TRBJ2-5
CDR3 length: 15
clone size: -
V gene: TRBV5-4
CDR3 DNA: TGTGCCAGCAGCTTGGGGGGACAGGGCCAAGAGACCCAGTACTTC
CDR3 protein: CASSLGGQGQETQYF

D gene: -
J gene: TRBJ1-1
CDR3 length: 15
clone size: -
V gene: TRBV6-2/TRBV6-3
CDR3 DNA: TGTGCCAGCAGTTATTTTCGGGGCTTGGCGCCTGAAGCTTTCTTT
CDR3 protein: CASSYFRGLAPEAFF

D gene: -
J gene: TRBJ2-3
CDR3 length: 16
clone size: once
V gene: TRBV27
CDR3 DNA: TGTGCCAGCAGCAGACGAGCGACATCGAGCACAGATACGCAGTATTTT
CDR3 protein: CASSRRATSSTDTQYF

D gene: -
J gene: TRBJ1-5
CDR3 length: 17
clone size: -
V gene: TRBV28
CDR3 DNA: TGTGCCAGCAGTTTGCGAGGGGCGCAAAGGGTAAGTCAGCCCCAGCATTTT
CDR3 protein: CASSLRGAQRVSQPQHF

D gene: TRBD2
J gene: TRBJ2-1
CDR3 length: 14
clone size: -
V gene: TRBV20-1
CDR3 DNA: TGCAGTGCTAGTATGAGCGGGAGGGCCAATGAGCAGTTCTTC
CDR3 protein: CSASMSGRANEQFF

D gene: -
J gene: TRBJ1-2
CDR3 length: 16
clone size: -
V gene: TRBV18
CDR3 DNA: TGTGCCAGCTCACCACCAATTGGGGGTTACGGCTATGGCTACACCTTC
CDR3 protein: CASSPPIGGYGYGYTF

D gene: -
J gene: TRBJ2-7
CDR3 length: 16
clone size: -
V gene: TRBV3-1/TRBV3-2
CDR3 DNA: TGTGCCAGCAGCCCTTATGGTACAGGGAGCTCCTACGAGCAGTACTTC
CDR3 protein: CASSPYGTGSSYEQYF

D gene: -
J gene: TRBJ2-7
CDR3 length: 13
clone size: many
V gene: TRBV16
CDR3 DNA: TGTGCCAGCAGCCAATCGGCAGGGAATGAGCAGTACTTC
CDR3 protein: CASSQSAGNEQYF

D gene: -
J gene: TRBJ2-7
CDR3 length: 13
clone size: -
V gene: TRBV12-3/TRBV12-4
CDR3 DNA: TGTGCCAGCAGTCCAGGGGGGTCCTACGAGCAGTACTTC
CDR3 protein: CASSPGGSYEQYF

D gene: -
J gene: TRBJ1-1
CDR3 length: 14
clone size: -
V gene: TRBV5-1
CDR3 DNA: TGCGCCAGCAGCTTAGAGCCAGGTTTGACTGAAGCTTTCTTT
CDR3 protein: CASSLEPGLTEAFF

D gene: -
J gene: TRBJ2-7
CDR3 length: 15
clone size: -
V gene: TRBV5-6
CDR3 DNA: TGTGCCAGCAGTCTTAAGGGGACGGAGTTCTACGAGCAGTACTTC
CDR3 protein: CASSLKGTEFYEQYF